Sequencing of this T cell receptor beta chain was carried out in a study of blood T cell repertoires in COVID-19. Study overall: COVID-19 samples from acute and convalescent phases originated in the United States, Italy and Spain. Nucleic acid was either cDNA or gDNA, and it came from T cells, B-cell-depleted T cells, or PBMCs.

Germline assignment: CDR1 SGHTA and CDR2 FQGNSA. V lost 4 bases to trimming and J lost 4 bases; unmatched junction nucleotides: 10. CDR3 length: 16 amino acids. Methods used by the authors: Reference gene primer amplification yielded estimated nucleated cell counts. Only in-frame clones appear in the TCRdb table, and some are missing; sequencing was by immunoSEQ multiplex PCR. V, J and clone size derive from that table, while D and trimming were established from the DNA sequence. This table holds roughly 250,000 clones, 70% to 90% found once. The sample holds a few counts of this clone. V is TRBV7-2 and J is TRBJ1-3, with 7 bases matching TRBD1. The sequence was obtained from a woman aged 40 to 49 who had recovered from COVID-19. The material sequenced was peripheral blood. The CDR3 here is CASSSSFPGQGNTIYF. In DNA, the CDR3 is TGTGCCAGCAGCTCCTCCTTTCCGGGACAGGGAAACACCATATATTTT. Combining the CDR3 with reference TRBV7-2 and TRBJ1-3 gives the whole variable domain GAGVSQSPSNKVTEKGKDVELRCDPISGHTALYWYRQSLGQGLEFLIYFQGNSAPDKSGLPSDRFSAERTGGSVSTLTIQRTQQEDSAVYLCASSSSFPGQGNTIYFGEGSWLTVV.